What follows describes a single T cell receptor (beta chain). Its cognate antigen is unknown. In germline, CDR1 is MNHNY, CDR2 SVGAGI (reference sequence). Trimming at V came to 2 bases and at J to 3 bases, leaving 6 bases not matched to a gene. The CDR3 is made up of 15 amino acids. This specimen belongs to a study of beta chain features in type 1 diabetes. Expressed TCRB transcripts were sequenced after all isolated RNA was converted to cDNA. This table comes from immunoSEQ multiplex PCR, and its TCRdb copy is limited to in-frame clones, with some not included. The table has some 44,000 clones, approximately 72% seen once; the top ten hold less than 2.5%. Sorting with CD45RO/CCR7/CD25/CD127/CD95/CD27 yielded naive, central memory, regulatory and stem-like memory CD4+ cells. Points from the study as a whole: The analysis here could not establish whether HLA type shapes TCRB rearrangement. All four CD4+ subsets from Type 1 diabetes patients carried moderately but significantly shorter TCRB CDR3s. When VDJ junctions were examined, type 1 diabetes patients showed fewer insertions and more deletions.

Sequencing input: Tregs from blood. The V call is TRBV6-6, the J call TRBJ2-7, with 8 bases fitting TRBD1. The TCR was taken from a woman between 18 and 29 years old with type 1 diabetes. For the CDR3, the DNA is TGTGCCAGCAGTTACGGGGCAGGGGGCTTCTACGAGCAGTACTTC. Amino acid sequence: CASSYGAGGFYEQYF.